This T cell receptor (beta chain) emerged from a study of OX40 agonist ivuxolimab in advanced cancers. Study details: Hepatocellular carcinoma, melanoma, renal cell or head and neck cancer occurred in dose-escalation patients. Eligibility rules accepted prior anti-PD-1, anti-PD-L1 or anti-CTLA-4 therapy, and 40% had some.

Looked up from germline, CDR1 is MDHEN and CDR2 is SYDVKM. Trimming stripped 3 bases from V and 5 bases from J, with 13 bases between. There are 14 residues in the CDR3. Study observations and caveats: In general, CD8+ T cells held more expanded clones than CD4+ did, on average. Doses of 0.1 to 3.0 mg/kg were accompanied by clonal expansion of CD4+ and CD8+ blood T cells by week 6.

Libraries were prepared by immunoSEQ multiplex PCR; TCRdb keeps only in-frame clonotypes and omits some of them. There are some 60,000 clones in the sample; 84% occur only once, and 25% to 35% lies in the top ten. Notes on this clone: Its antigen is not identified.

The chain is built from TRBV28 and TRBJ1-1, with D possibly being TRBD1 (5 bases). This clonotype was obtained from an adult with an advanced solid tumor such as melanoma, head and neck, liver or kidney cancer. Sequenced here: CD4+ or CD8+ T cells sorted from blood, sampled in a trial of the OX40 agonist ivuxolimab. DNA of the CDR3: TGTGCCAGCAGTTTTCAGGGCCTCGTGACTGAAGCTTTCTTT. This sequence encodes CASSFQGLVTEAFF.